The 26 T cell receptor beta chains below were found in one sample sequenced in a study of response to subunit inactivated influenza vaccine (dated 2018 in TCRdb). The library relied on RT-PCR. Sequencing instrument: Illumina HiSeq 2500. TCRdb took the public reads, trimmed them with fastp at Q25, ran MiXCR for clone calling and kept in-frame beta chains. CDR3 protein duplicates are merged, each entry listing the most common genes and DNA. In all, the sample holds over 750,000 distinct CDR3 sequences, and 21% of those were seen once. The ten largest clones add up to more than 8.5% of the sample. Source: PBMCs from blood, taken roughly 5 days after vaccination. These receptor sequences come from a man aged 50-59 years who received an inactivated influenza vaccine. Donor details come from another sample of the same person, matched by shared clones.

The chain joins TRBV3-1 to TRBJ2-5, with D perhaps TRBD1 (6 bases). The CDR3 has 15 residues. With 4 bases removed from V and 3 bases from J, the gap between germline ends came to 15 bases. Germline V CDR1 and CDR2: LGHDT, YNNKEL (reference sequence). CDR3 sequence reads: CASSPLGAGEETQYF. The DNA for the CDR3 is TGTGCCAGCAGCCCCCTTGGCGCAGGGGAAGAGACCCAGTACTTC.

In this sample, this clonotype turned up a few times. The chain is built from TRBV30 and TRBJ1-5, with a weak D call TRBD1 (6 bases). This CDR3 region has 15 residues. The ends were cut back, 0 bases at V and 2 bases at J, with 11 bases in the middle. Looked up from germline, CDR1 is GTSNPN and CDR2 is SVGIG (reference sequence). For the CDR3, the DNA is TGTGCCTGGAGTGTTGGACAGTCCGGCAATCAGCCCCAGCATTTT. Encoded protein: CAWSVGQSGNQPQHF. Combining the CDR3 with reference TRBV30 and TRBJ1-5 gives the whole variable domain SQTIHQWPATLVQPVGSPLSLECTVEGTSNPNLYWYRQAAGRGLQLLFYSVGIGQISSEVPQNLSASRPQDRQFILSSKKLLLSDSGFYLCAWSVGQSGNQPQHFGDGTRLSIL.

The CDR3: CSAYGTPVAYNEQFF. In DNA form, the CDR3 reads TGCAGCGCCTACGGGACCCCTGTGGCCTACAATGAGCAGTTCTTC. The V and J genes are TRBV29-1 and TRBJ2-1; D may be TRBD1 or TRBD2 (5 bases each). CDR3 size: 15 residues. V gave up 7 bases and J gave up 2 bases, with 18 bases separating them. Germline CDR1 SQVTM, CDR2 ANQGSEA.

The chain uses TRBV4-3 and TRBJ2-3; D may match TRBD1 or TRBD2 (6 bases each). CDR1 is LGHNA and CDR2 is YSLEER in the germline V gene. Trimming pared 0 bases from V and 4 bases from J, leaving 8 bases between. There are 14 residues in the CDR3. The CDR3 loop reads CASSQDRGPDTQYF. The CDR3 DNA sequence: TGCGCCAGCAGCCAAGATCGGGGGCCAGATACGCAGTATTTT.

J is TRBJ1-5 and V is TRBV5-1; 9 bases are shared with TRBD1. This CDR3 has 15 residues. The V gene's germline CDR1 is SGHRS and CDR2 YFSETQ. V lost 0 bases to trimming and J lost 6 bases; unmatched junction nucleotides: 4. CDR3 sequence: CASSLEQGAGQPQHF. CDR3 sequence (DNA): TGCGCCAGCAGCTTGGAACAGGGGGCCGGTCAGCCCCAGCATTTT.

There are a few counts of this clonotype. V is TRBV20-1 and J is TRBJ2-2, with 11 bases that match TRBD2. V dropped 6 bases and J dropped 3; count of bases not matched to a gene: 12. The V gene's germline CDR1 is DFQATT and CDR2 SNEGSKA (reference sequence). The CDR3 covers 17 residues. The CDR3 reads CSAISRSGRGYTGELFF. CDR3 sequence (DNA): TGCAGTGCCATTTCTCGTAGCGGGAGGGGATACACCGGGGAGCTGTTTTTT.

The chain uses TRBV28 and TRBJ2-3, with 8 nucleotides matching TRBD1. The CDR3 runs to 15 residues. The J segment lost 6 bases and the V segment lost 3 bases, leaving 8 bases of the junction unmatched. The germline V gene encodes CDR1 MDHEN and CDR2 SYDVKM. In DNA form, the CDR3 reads TGTGCCAGCAGTTTTGGTACAGGGGGTGGGGATACGCAGTATTTT. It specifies CASSFGTGGGDTQYF.

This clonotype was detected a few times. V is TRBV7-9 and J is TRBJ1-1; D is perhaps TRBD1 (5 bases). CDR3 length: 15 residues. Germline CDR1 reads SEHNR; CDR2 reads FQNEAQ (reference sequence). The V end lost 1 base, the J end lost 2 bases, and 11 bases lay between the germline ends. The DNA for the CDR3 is TGTGCCAGCAGCTTAGGACAGCTCCTTAACACTGAAGCTTTCTTT. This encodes CASSLGQLLNTEAFF. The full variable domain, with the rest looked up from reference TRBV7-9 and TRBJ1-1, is DTGVSQNPRHKITKRGQNVTFRCDPISEHNRLYWYRQTLGQGPEFLTYFQNEAQLEKSRLLSDRFSAERPKGSFSTLEIQRTEQGDSAMYLCASSLGQLLNTEAFFGQGTRLTVV.

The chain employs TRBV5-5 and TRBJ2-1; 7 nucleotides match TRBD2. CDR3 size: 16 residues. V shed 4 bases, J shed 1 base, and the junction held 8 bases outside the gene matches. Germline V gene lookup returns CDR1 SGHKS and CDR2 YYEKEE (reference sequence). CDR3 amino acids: CASSQLGGGSYNEQFF. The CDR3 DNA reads TGTGCCAGCAGCCAGCTGGGGGGGGGATCCTACAATGAGCAGTTCTTC. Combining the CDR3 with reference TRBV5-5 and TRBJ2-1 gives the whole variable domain DAGVTQSPTHLIKTRGQQVTLRCSPISGHKSVSWYQQVLGQGPQFIFQYYEKEERGRGNFPDRFSARQFPNYSSELNVNALLLGDSALYLCASSQLGGGSYNEQFFGPGTRLTVL.

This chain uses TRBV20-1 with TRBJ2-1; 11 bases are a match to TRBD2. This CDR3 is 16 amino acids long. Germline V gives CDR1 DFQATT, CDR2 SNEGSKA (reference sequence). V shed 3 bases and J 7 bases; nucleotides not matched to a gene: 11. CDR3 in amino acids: CSARQTSGAAGNEQFF. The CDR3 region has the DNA TGCAGTGCTAGGCAGACTAGCGGGGCCGCAGGGAATGAGCAGTTCTTC.

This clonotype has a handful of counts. CDR3 in amino acids: CAISDIRRGGYNEQFF. CDR3 coding DNA: TGTGCCATCAGTGATATTAGGAGGGGGGGCTACAATGAGCAGTTCTTC. The V and J genes are TRBV10-3 and TRBJ2-1, with a possible D match to TRBD2 (7 bases). Germline values: CDR1 ENHRY, CDR2 SYGVKD. CDR3 size: 16 residues. Trimming took 3 bases from V and 3 from J, leaving 15 bases between them.

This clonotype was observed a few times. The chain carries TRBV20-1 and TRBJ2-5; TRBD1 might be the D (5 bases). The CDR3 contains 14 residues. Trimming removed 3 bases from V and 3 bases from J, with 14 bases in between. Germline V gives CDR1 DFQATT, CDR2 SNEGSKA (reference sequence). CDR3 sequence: CSASQGRAEETQYF. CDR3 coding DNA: TGCAGTGCTAGTCAGGGAAGGGCCGAAGAGACCCAGTACTTC.

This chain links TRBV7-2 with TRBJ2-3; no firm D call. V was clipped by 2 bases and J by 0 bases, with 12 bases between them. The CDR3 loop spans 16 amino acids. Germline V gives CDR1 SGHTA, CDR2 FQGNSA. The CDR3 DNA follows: TGTGCCAGCAGCTTAACTCCTGCGTACAGCACAGATACGCAGTATTTT. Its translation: CASSLTPAYSTDTQYF.

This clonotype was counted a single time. The CDR3 region is CASSLGRDSFQETQYF. In DNA, the CDR3 is TGTGCCAGCAGCTTGGGCCGGGACAGCTTCCAAGAGACCCAGTACTTC. The gene calls are TRBV5-6 and TRBJ2-5; TRBD1 aligns across 7 bases. The germline V gene encodes CDR1 SGHDT and CDR2 YYEEEE. This CDR3 is built from 16 residues. J gave up 1 base and V 0 bases, and 6 bases lay outside the gene matches.

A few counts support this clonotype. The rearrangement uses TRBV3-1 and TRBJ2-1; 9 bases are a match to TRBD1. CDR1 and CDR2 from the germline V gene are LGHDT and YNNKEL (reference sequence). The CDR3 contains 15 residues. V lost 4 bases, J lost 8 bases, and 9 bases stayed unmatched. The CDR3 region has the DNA TGTGCCAGCAGCCCCTGGACAGGGGTGGAGGATGAGCAGTTCTTC. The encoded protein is CASSPWTGVEDEQFF.

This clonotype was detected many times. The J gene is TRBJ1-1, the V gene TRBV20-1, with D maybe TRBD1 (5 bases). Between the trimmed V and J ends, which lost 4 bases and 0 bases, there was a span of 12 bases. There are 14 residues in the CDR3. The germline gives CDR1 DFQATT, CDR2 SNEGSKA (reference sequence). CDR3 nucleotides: TGCAGTGCTAAAACGACAGTCATGAACACTGAAGCTTTCTTT. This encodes CSAKTTVMNTEAFF.

The CDR3 loop reads CSAPAGGETQYF. CDR3 sequence (DNA): TGCAGTGCCCCCGCCGGAGGAGAGACCCAGTACTTC. V and J are TRBV20-1 and TRBJ2-5; possibly TRBD2 for D (5 bases). The V gene lost 6 bases and the J gene lost 4 bases, with 12 bases spanning the gap. Germline loops: CDR1 DFQATT, CDR2 SNEGSKA (reference sequence). CDR3 length: 12 amino acids.

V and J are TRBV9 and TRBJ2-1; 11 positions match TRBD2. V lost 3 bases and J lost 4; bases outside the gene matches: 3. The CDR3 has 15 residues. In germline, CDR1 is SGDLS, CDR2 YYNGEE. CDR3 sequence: CASSARLAGYNEQFF. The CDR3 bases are TGTGCCAGCAGCGCGCGACTAGCGGGGTACAATGAGCAGTTCTTC.

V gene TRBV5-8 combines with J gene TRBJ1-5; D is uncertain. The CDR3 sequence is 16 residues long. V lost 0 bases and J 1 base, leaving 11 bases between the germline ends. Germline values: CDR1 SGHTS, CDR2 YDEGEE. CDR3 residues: CASSLVTVRSNQPQHF. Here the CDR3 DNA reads TGTGCCAGCAGCTTGGTCACCGTTAGAAGCAATCAGCCCCAGCATTTT.

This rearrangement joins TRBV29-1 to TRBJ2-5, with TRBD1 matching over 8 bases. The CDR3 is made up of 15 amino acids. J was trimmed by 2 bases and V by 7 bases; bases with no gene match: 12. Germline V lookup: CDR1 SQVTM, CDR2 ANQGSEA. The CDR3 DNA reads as TGCAGCGCCTCATCGGACAGGGTCGGGCAAGAGACCCAGTACTTC. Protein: CSASSDRVGQETQYF.

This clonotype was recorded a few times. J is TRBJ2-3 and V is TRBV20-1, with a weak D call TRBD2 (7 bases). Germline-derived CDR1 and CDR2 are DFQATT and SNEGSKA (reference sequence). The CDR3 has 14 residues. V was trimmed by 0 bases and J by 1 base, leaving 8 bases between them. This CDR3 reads CSAREGGGTDTQYF. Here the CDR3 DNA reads TGCAGTGCTAGAGAAGGGGGGGGCACAGATACGCAGTATTTT.

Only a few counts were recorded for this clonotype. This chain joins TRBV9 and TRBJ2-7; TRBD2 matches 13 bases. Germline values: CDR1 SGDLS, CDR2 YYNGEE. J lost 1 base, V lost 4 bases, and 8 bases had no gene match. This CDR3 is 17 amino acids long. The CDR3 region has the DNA TGTGCCAGCAGCAAGGGGACTAGCGGGATCCTTTCCTACGAGCAGTACTTC. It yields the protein CASSKGTSGILSYEQYF.

Here the CDR3 reads CASSLQGQGAGDTQYF. CDR3 bases: TGCGCCAGCAGCTTGCAAGGACAGGGGGCCGGGGATACGCAGTATTTT. The chain employs TRBV5-1 and TRBJ2-3; 11 nucleotides match TRBD1. The CDR3 covers 16 residues. CDR1 is SGHRS and CDR2 is YFSETQ in the germline V gene. V gave up 1 base and J gave up 6 bases; unmatched junction bases: 7.

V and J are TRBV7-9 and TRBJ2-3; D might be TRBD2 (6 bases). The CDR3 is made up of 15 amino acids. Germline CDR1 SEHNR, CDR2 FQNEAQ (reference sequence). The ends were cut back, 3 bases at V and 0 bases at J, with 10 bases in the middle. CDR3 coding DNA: TGTGCCAGCAGCTTCACCGGGGGAAGCACAGATACGCAGTATTTT. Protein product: CASSFTGGSTDTQYF.

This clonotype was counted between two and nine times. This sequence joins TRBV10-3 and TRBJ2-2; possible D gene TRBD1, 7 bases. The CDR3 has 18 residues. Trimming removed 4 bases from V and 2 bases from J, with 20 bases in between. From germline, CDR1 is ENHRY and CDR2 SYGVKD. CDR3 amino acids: CAISVLQGGTSNTGELFF. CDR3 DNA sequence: TGTGCCATCAGTGTTCTCCAGGGGGGCACCTCAAACACCGGGGAGCTGTTTTTT.

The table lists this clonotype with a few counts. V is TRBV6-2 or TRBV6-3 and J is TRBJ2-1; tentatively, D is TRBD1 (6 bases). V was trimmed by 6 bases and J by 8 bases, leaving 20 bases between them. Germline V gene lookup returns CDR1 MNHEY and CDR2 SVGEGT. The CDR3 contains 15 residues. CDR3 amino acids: CASSLGQLGVDEQFF. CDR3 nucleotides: TGTGCCAGCAGCCTCGGACAGTTGGGTGTCGATGAGCAGTTCTTC.